Following are 23 T cell receptor beta chains from one sample sequenced in a study of early T cells in non-severe SARS-CoV-2 infection. Using its own MiXCR run on the 5' RACE reads, TCRdb lists one record per CDR3 protein. The table includes about 99,000 distinct CDR3 sequences, 15% to 20% detected once. Sequencing was carried out using whole blood. These TCRs come from an adult who was a healthcare worker with PCR-confirmed SARS-CoV-2 infection or an uninfected control (not recorded which).

This chain uses TRBV7-2 with TRBJ2-3; 12 nucleotides line up with TRBD2. The trim removed 7 bases at V and 4 bases at J, leaving 6 bases unmatched. In germline, CDR1 is SGHTA, CDR2 FQGNSA. The CDR3 has 15 residues. CDR3 region: CASTLAGGPADTQYF. The CDR3 coding sequence is TGTGCCAGCACCCTAGCGGGGGGGCCAGCAGATACGCAGTATTTT.

This clonotype was seen a few times. The chain joins TRBV20-1 to TRBJ1-4, with D unresolved. This CDR3 is 12 amino acids long. Germline CDR1 DFQATT, CDR2 SNEGSKA (reference sequence). With 2 bases removed from V and 11 bases from J, the gap between germline ends came to 12 bases. The CDR3 is CSARPLVSKLFF. In nucleotides, the CDR3 is TGCAGTGCTAGACCACTGGTTAGTAAACTGTTTTTT.

The chain links TRBV28 to TRBJ2-7; 7 bases map to TRBD1. Per the germline V gene, CDR1 is MDHEN and CDR2 is SYDVKM. Unmatched junction bases numbered 6, after V lost 5 bases and J lost 2 bases. The CDR3 is 14 amino acids. CDR3 residues: CASSLNRGTYEQYF. In DNA form, the CDR3 reads TGTGCCAGCAGTCTCAACAGGGGAACCTACGAGCAGTACTTC.

This clonotype appeared many times. CDR3 protein: CASSQDRQTLNNEQFF. The CDR3 DNA is TGCGCCAGCAGCCAAGATAGACAGACTCTGAACAATGAGCAGTTCTTC. The chain carries TRBV4-3 and TRBJ2-1; maybe TRBD1 (5 bases). With 0 bases removed from V and 5 bases from J, the gap between germline ends came to 14 bases. The CDR3 consists of 16 residues. CDR1 and CDR2 (germline): LGHNA, YSLEER.

This chain joins TRBV27 and TRBJ1-1, with a tentative D call TRBD1 (5 bases). V lost 5 bases and J 6 bases, leaving 16 bases between the germline ends. Germline V CDR1 and CDR2: MNHEY, SMNVEV (reference sequence). The CDR3 sequence is 14 residues long. The CDR3 bases are TGTGCCAGCAGTCCCAGGTATCGAGGGGCTGAAGCTTTCTTT. It specifies CASSPRYRGAEAFF.

This clonotype was counted many times. The rearrangement uses TRBV11-2 and TRBJ1-3; maybe TRBD1 (6 bases). In germline, CDR1 is SGHAT, CDR2 FQNNGV. This CDR3 comprises 18 residues. Trimming shortened V by 5 bases and J by 0 bases, and 20 bases separated the two germline ends. This chain's CDR3 is CASSPHPRPGDSGNTIYF. CDR3 DNA sequence: TGTGCCAGCAGCCCGCACCCTAGACCAGGGGACTCTGGAAACACCATATATTTT.

This clonotype has at least ten counts. The chain combines TRBV12-3 or TRBV12-4 with TRBJ2-7; the match to TRBD1 covers 7 bases. V lost 10 bases, J lost 4 bases, and 13 bases stayed unmatched. The CDR3 runs to 14 residues. Here the CDR3 DNA reads TGTGCCAATCTAAACAGGGGTCTCAGGTACGAGCAGTACTTC. Translating it yields CANLNRGLRYEQYF.

This chain links TRBV7-9 with TRBJ2-7, with D possibly being TRBD1 (6 bases). V gave up 0 bases and J gave up 4 bases, with 7 bases separating them. The germline CDR1 and CDR2 sequences are SEHNR and FQNEAQ (reference sequence). The CDR3 sequence is 13 residues long. CDR3 sequence (DNA): TGTGCCAGCAGCTTAGCAGGACAGTACGAGCAGTACTTC. The encoded protein is CASSLAGQYEQYF.

This clonotype was found a few times. This chain uses TRBV19 with TRBJ2-3; D is uncertain. CDR3 size: 15 residues. The V and J ends lost 3 bases and 6 bases respectively, with 16 bases between them. CDR1 and CDR2 from the germline V gene are LNHDA and SQIVND (reference sequence). CDR3 amino acids: CASSMRPATADTQYF. The CDR3 nucleotides read TGTGCCAGTAGTATGCGGCCGGCCACGGCCGATACGCAGTATTTT.

This clonotype occurred a few times. This sequence joins TRBV6-4 and TRBJ2-2; D may be TRBD1 (5 bases). This CDR3 contains 13 residues. CDR1 is MRHNA, CDR2 SNTAGT, per germline. Trimming removed 0 bases at V and 7 bases at J, with 6 bases between. The CDR3 coding sequence is TGTGCCAGCAGTGACTCGACAGTCGGGGAGCTGTTTTTT. This sequence encodes CASSDSTVGELFF.

This clonotype was observed a single time. V and J are TRBV12-3 or TRBV12-4 and TRBJ2-7; the D gene is possibly TRBD1 (5 bases). The CDR3 is made up of 15 amino acids. V was clipped by 5 bases and J by 2 bases, with 16 bases between them. For the CDR3, the DNA is TGTGCCAGCAGTCTAGTTTTCCCAGGGCCCTACGAGCAGTACTTC. Translating gives CASSLVFPGPYEQYF.

This clonotype was observed a handful of times. The gene calls are TRBV5-6 and TRBJ2-2; 11 bases match TRBD1. The CDR3 has 17 amino acids. With 0 bases clipped from V and 3 bases from J, the junction kept 4 bases outside the gene matches. Germline V CDR1 and CDR2: SGHDT, YYEEEE. The CDR3 DNA is TGTGCCAGCAGCTTGGTCGGACAGGGGGCGTACACCGGGGAGCTGTTTTTT. Its protein product is CASSLVGQGAYTGELFF.

DNA for the CDR3: TGTGCCAGCAGCGCCGGGACAGGGAGGACAGATACGCAGTATTTT. This translates into CASSAGTGRTDTQYF. The chain uses TRBV6-4 and TRBJ2-3; 9 bases line up with TRBD1. CDR1 is MRHNA and CDR2 is SNTAGT in the germline V gene. This CDR3 comprises 15 residues. V shed 6 bases and J 3 bases; nucleotides not matched to a gene: 7.

This clonotype was seen a handful of times. The V call is TRBV9, the J call TRBJ1-6; TRBD1 matches 7 bases. The CDR3 has 18 amino acids. The V gene end was trimmed by 0 bases and the J gene end by 0 bases; junction bases not matched to a gene: 6. Germline V gene lookup returns CDR1 SGDLS and CDR2 YYNGEE. CDR3 sequence: CASSVDSGGSSYNSPLHF. For the CDR3, the DNA is TGTGCCAGCAGCGTAGATTCAGGGGGGAGCTCCTATAATTCACCCCTCCACTTT.

V is TRBV5-6 and J is TRBJ2-4; 7 positions agree with TRBD1. The CDR3 loop spans 14 amino acids. Germline CDR1 reads SGHDT; CDR2 reads YYEEEE. Trimming removed 4 bases from V and 5 bases from J; junction bases left unmatched: 6. The CDR3 DNA reads as TGTGCCAGCAGCCCGGGACAGCCACAAAACATTCAGTACTTC. This codes for CASSPGQPQNIQYF.

This chain joins TRBV3-1 and TRBJ1-1; TRBD1 aligns across 9 bases. Trimming took 0 bases from V and 4 from J; bases not matched to a gene: 6. The germline CDR1 and CDR2 sequences are LGHDT and YNNKEL (reference sequence). This CDR3 comprises 16 residues. The CDR3 nucleotides are TGTGCCAGCAGCCAAGACAGGACAGGGGTGGGCACTGAAGCTTTCTTT. This translates into CASSQDRTGVGTEAFF.

This clonotype was detected a few times. This sequence joins TRBV6-5 and TRBJ1-1; D unclear. V lost 5 bases, J lost 0 bases, and 10 bases lay in between. Per germline, CDR1 MNHEY and CDR2 SVGAGI. The CDR3 has 14 residues. The CDR3 region is CASSPGAMNTEAFF. The CDR3 DNA reads TGTGCCAGCAGTCCAGGAGCCATGAACACTGAAGCTTTCTTT.

This clonotype has only a few counts. The rearrangement joins TRBV6-4 to TRBJ2-6; unclear D gene. Germline loops: CDR1 MRHNA, CDR2 SNTAGT. The CDR3 has 16 amino acids. The V gene lost 3 bases and the J gene lost 1 base, with 10 bases spanning the gap. The CDR3 sequence is CASSENSLSGANVLTF. In nucleotides, the CDR3 is TGTGCCAGCAGTGAAAACAGTCTATCTGGGGCCAACGTCCTGACTTTC.

This clonotype has a count of ten or more. The V call is TRBV6-1, the J call TRBJ1-1; D gene unclear. This CDR3 is 14 amino acids long. The V end was cut by 4 bases, the J end by 3 bases, with 12 bases between. The germline V gene has CDR1 MNHNS and CDR2 SASEGT. CDR3 sequence: CASSAPGLYTEAFF. The CDR3 DNA sequence: TGTGCCAGCAGTGCACCCGGCCTGTACACTGAAGCTTTCTTT.

This chain connects TRBV29-1 to TRBJ2-7; TRBD1 or TRBD2 may be the D gene (5 bases each). Germline V gene lookup returns CDR1 SQVTM and CDR2 ANQGSEA. This CDR3 spans 12 amino acids. Trimming cost V 5 bases and J 3 bases, with 11 bases left between them. The CDR3 spells CSVRDQGYEQYF. The CDR3 DNA sequence: TGCAGCGTTCGGGACCAGGGCTACGAGCAGTACTTC.

The table lists this clonotype with a few counts. The chain joins TRBV13 to TRBJ2-7; the match to TRBD1 covers 8 bases. The V gene's germline CDR1 is PRHDT and CDR2 FYEKMQ (reference sequence). The CDR3 sequence is 14 residues long. Unmatched junction bases numbered 9, after V lost 3 bases and J lost 8 bases. The CDR3 region is CASSFEGQGRKQYF. The CDR3 region has the DNA TGTGCCAGCAGCTTTGAAGGACAGGGTCGTAAGCAGTACTTC. Full variable domain (outside the CDR3, taken from reference TRBV13 and TRBJ2-7): AAGVIQSPRHLIKEKRETATLKCYPIPRHDTVYWYQQGPGQDPQFLISFYEKMQSDKGSIPDRFSAQQFSDYHSELNMSSLELGDSALYFCASSFEGQGRKQYFGPGTRLTVT.

This clonotype was recorded many times. This chain links TRBV2 with TRBJ2-1; 8 bases map to TRBD2. The CDR3 runs 15 residues. Germline V CDR1 and CDR2: SNHLY, FYNNEI. Trimming took 1 base from V and 2 from J; bases not matched to a gene: 1. Written as DNA, the CDR3 is TGTGCCAGCAGTGAAGAGCGGGAGCCCTACAATGAGCAGTTCTTC. Amino acid sequence: CASSEEREPYNEQFF.

The chain recombines TRBV7-9 with TRBJ2-6, with D unclear. From germline, CDR1 is SEHNR and CDR2 FQNEAQ (reference sequence). This CDR3 is 16 amino acids long. V was trimmed by 1 base and J by 4 bases, leaving 11 bases between them. The CDR3 DNA reads TGTGCCAGCAGCTTAGTCCAGTCTCTGGGGGCCAACGTCCTGACTTTC. Translation: CASSLVQSLGANVLTF.